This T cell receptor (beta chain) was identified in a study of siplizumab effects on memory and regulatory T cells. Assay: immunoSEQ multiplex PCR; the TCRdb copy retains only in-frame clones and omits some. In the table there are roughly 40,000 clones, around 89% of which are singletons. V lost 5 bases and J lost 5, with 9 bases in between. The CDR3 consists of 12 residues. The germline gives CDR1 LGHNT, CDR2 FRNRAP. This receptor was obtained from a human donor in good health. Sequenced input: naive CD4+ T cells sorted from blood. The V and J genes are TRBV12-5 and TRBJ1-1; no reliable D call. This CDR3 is CASGLERTEAFF. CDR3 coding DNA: TGTGCTAGTGGTCTCGAAAGGACTGAAGCTTTCTTT.